This section outlines one T cell receptor (beta chain) sequence together with its context. Its antigen is currently not known. The record has no base qualities; no much larger clone is one base away. The cohort comprised around 700 healthy bone marrow donors. At the time of sampling, all cohort members were nominally healthy, though unrecorded immune exposures were likely present. The donor tested CMV seropositive and was one of the 289 seropositive cohort members. A peripheral blood sample was collected from each donor, and TCR beta sequencing was performed on peripheral blood mononuclear cells. The Qiagen DNeasy Blood Extraction Kit was used to extract genomic DNA from the blood cell samples. Sequences LNHNV (CDR1) and YYDKDF (CDR2) are obtained from the germline V gene (reference sequence). After removal of 5 bases from V and 6 bases from J, the junction retains 7 bases not matched to a gene. There are 15 amino acids in the CDR3, from cysteine to phenylalanine inclusive. The sequence is cut down to CDR3 DNA, 45 bases in frame from base 1.

This sample stems from a study of cytomegalovirus exposure and HLA in healthy donors (dated by TCRdb to the late 2010s). A note on the overall study: According to an earlier analysis of a few hundred of the donors, some 180 million T cells yielded 90 million to 140 million unique TCR beta sequences and 276 Gb of sequence data. Rather than using new phenotypic data, the later analysis identified candidate immune exposures from TCR beta sequences and from how often those sequences occurred across donors. An early release covering about 600 HLA-typed donors comprised approximately 300 gigabases of sequencing data and approximately 85 million unique TCR sequences. Every discovery cohort repertoire had been produced on one sequencing platform. The study aimed to test whether cataloging public T cell receptors could reveal signatures of past pathogen exposure. To predict cytomegalovirus infection status, the study brought together high-throughput TCR immunosequencing, statistical association of individual TCRs with disease status, and machine learning. The genetic ancestry cluster associated with self-reported Caucasian donors included 81% of the 398 genotyped donors. A later genetic analysis took genome-wide SNP genotypes for about 65% of the 666 donors and used that subset as a discovery cohort. Because of strong linkage in the cohort, a few DR-DQ haplotypes were treated as single units for association and clustering. To decide whether each TCR beta V gene segment behaved as functional or pseudogenic, an earlier analysis of approximately 590 of the donors relied on high-throughput TCR beta sequencing. A later analysis re-examined previously published TCR beta repertoires from 500 to 700 donors and added high-resolution HLA genotyping to investigate patterns of TCR occurrence. Among around 400 genotyped donors of the cohort, an average of around 250,000 unique TCR beta nucleotide sequences was sequenced per donor, of which approximately 19% were non-productive. The T cell repertoires of 666 subjects were profiled by immunosequencing and related to cytomegalovirus serostatus. Typing coverage varied by locus: 629-630 donors for A, B, C, DRB1 and DQB1; 522 for DQA1; about 570 for DPA1; 450 to 480 for DPB1. Along with the roughly 710-subject first cohort, a separate validation cohort of around 120 different subjects was used. Class I and class II HLA loci were covered by the typing at four-digit resolution. Donor age, sex, ethnicity and CMV serostatus were compiled alongside the repertoire data. Summary of the overall study and its limitations: Some IMGT-functional V segments, including TRBV6-2 and TRBV6-3, could not be told apart with the 87-base-pair reads, so those segments were excluded. In an earlier analysis of several hundred of the donors, most TCR beta V segments were observed in productive rearrangements about 87% or about 30% of the time, broadly matching IMGT annotations. Most TCR sequences were observed very rarely across donors, whereas some public TCRs were present in many individuals. In a later analysis, several top co-occurrence clusters were reported to appear linked to parvovirus B19, influenza, CMV and Epstein-Barr virus. According to a later analysis, most CMV-associated TCR beta chains appeared to be HLA-restricted, and the HLA associations seemed to be driven largely by CMV exposure. The study listed 150 to 200 TCR beta chains as associated with cytomegalovirus. A further reported finding was that TCR beta sequences accurately predicted the HLA-A and HLA-B alleles for most subjects in the first cohort. In vitro tests confirmed that a few of the cytomegalovirus-associated TCR beta chains recognize cytomegalovirus antigens. Correlated functional status among segregating V segments might reflect linkage disequilibrium, but an unknown experimental factor could not be ruled out. In a later analysis, TCR association rates were found to vary across HLA loci, with the most associated TCRs seen for DRB1 alleles and the fewest for HLA-C alleles. The only immune exposure information available for the cohort was CMV serostatus. A later genetic analysis associated a missense DCLRE1C variant with V-gene and J-gene trimming of TCR beta chains, and an independent cohort replicated the association. When HLA alleles, especially DR and DQ, strongly co-occurred, attributing TCR associations to individual alleles was difficult. In a later analysis, HLA-associated TCR beta chains showed more clonal expansion and lower generation probabilities than non-associated chains that were equally common. At a false discovery rate of 0.05, a later analysis linked roughly 17,000 TCR beta sequences to specific HLA alleles. A later genetic analysis reported fewer N-insertions in productive TCRs among donors in an Asian-associated ancestry cluster than the roughly 650-donor mean. In both the original and validation cohorts, the classifier was reported to diagnose cytomegalovirus status with high specificity and sensitivity. In this cohort, only TCR beta chains were sequenced, and detectable features were limited by the absence of alpha or paired-chain data. Roughly 17 rarely observed V segments, including chromosome 9 orphons, were excluded from the earlier analysis of about 600 of the donors because counts were too low. Sequencing depth was assumed to be roughly uniform across donors in the presence/absence analyses, though that assumption may not hold. A cluster of highly shared sequence variants was judged likely to be a technical artifact of the sequencing pipeline. The authors suggested that the approach could potentially be extended to other disease states and immunological phenotypes. Because HLA typing was unavailable for some donors at each locus, only the typed subset was used in association tests.

The library was obtained by the immunoSEQ multiplex PCR assay. For the multiplex PCR, a mixture combining 60 forward primers for TCR Vbeta segments and 13 reverse primers for TCR Jbeta segments was used. Amplification of the CDR3 region of rearranged TCR beta genes was performed with a multiplex PCR assay on genomic DNA. The amplified TCR beta libraries were sequenced on the Illumina HiSeq System as 87-base-pair reads. Turning to the authors' computational methods: In a later analysis, some 80 million unique TCR beta chains were counted across the 650 to 700 repertoires, and around 10 million of these chains were shared by at least two donors. To remove PCR and sequencing errors, raw reads were error-corrected and collapsed into unique sequences using a nearest-neighbor algorithm that merged closely related sequences. Alignment of CDR3 sequences to IMGT reference sequences was used to assign V, D and J gene segments. For a sequence to be retained, at least a six-nucleotide match to both a V gene segment and a J gene segment was required. A rearrangement counted as productive if the CDR3 had no stop codons and remained in frame with V and J, and every other rearrangement counted as non-productive. CDR3 was defined according to IMGT convention as the region running from the second conserved V-encoded cysteine to the conserved J-encoded phenylalanine. In an earlier analysis of around 540 of the donors, sequences lacking an unambiguous match to a single V gene segment were excluded. An earlier analysis of a few hundred of the donors classified V segments as functional when productive rearrangements were above 56.7% and as segregating when the standard deviation between donors was above 5%. A statistical classification framework was developed to diagnose cytomegalovirus status using the catalog of TCR beta chain sequences. In a later analysis, TCR nucleotide sequences were compared against IMGT/GENE-DB human TR gene sequences so that V and J genes could be assigned. The TCRdist pipeline was used in a later analysis to assign CDR3 sequences and most-parsimonious VDJ recombination scenarios. A later analysis defined each TCR beta chain by its CDR3 amino acid sequence plus V-gene family, and excluded reads lacking a unique V-gene family. To address suspected cross-contamination and a sequencing artifact, a later analysis removed approximately 600 highly shared, low-generation-probability nucleotide sequences. In a later analysis, a clonal expansion index for each public chain was calculated from normalized within-repertoire ranks of inferred template counts. In a later analysis, generation probabilities were computed using a VDJ recombination model fitted to out-of-frame rearrangements, and the results were checked against IGoR. In a later analysis, TCR-TCR, TCR-HLA and TCR-CMV co-occurrence was scored with hypergeometric tests, and a repertoire-size bias correction was applied to TCR pairs. To estimate false discovery rates, a later analysis permuted the HLA or CMV assignments 20 times. In a later analysis, co-occurring TCRs were grouped with DBSCAN, and TCRdist sequence similarity was added when clustering was performed within HLA-allele-positive subsets. Repertoires with fewer than 30,000 or more than 120,000 public chains, plus five repertoires with anomalous nucleotide sharing, were excluded from co-occurrence clustering. TCRdb took over this immuneACCESS table, retaining in-frame rearrangements with V and J assigned. Such tables are incomplete; in checked studies, under half of the missing clones stem from an unresolved V gene, and the remainder is unexplained. V, J and clone size were drawn from that table, and D and trimming were deduced from the DNA. The sample data list some 200,000 clones, and around 86% of these were observed just once. 6.3% of the sample is taken by the ten largest.

Input material: PBMCs. Rearrangement joined TRBV15 to TRBJ2-1, and 10 junctional nucleotides match TRBD2. The sequence was obtained from a man aged 35 to 55 in good health and CMV-seropositive. The CDR3 loop reads CATSRSLAGANEQFF. The DNA sequence is TGTGCCACCAGCCGCTCGCTAGCGGGGGCCAATGAGCAGTTCTTC.